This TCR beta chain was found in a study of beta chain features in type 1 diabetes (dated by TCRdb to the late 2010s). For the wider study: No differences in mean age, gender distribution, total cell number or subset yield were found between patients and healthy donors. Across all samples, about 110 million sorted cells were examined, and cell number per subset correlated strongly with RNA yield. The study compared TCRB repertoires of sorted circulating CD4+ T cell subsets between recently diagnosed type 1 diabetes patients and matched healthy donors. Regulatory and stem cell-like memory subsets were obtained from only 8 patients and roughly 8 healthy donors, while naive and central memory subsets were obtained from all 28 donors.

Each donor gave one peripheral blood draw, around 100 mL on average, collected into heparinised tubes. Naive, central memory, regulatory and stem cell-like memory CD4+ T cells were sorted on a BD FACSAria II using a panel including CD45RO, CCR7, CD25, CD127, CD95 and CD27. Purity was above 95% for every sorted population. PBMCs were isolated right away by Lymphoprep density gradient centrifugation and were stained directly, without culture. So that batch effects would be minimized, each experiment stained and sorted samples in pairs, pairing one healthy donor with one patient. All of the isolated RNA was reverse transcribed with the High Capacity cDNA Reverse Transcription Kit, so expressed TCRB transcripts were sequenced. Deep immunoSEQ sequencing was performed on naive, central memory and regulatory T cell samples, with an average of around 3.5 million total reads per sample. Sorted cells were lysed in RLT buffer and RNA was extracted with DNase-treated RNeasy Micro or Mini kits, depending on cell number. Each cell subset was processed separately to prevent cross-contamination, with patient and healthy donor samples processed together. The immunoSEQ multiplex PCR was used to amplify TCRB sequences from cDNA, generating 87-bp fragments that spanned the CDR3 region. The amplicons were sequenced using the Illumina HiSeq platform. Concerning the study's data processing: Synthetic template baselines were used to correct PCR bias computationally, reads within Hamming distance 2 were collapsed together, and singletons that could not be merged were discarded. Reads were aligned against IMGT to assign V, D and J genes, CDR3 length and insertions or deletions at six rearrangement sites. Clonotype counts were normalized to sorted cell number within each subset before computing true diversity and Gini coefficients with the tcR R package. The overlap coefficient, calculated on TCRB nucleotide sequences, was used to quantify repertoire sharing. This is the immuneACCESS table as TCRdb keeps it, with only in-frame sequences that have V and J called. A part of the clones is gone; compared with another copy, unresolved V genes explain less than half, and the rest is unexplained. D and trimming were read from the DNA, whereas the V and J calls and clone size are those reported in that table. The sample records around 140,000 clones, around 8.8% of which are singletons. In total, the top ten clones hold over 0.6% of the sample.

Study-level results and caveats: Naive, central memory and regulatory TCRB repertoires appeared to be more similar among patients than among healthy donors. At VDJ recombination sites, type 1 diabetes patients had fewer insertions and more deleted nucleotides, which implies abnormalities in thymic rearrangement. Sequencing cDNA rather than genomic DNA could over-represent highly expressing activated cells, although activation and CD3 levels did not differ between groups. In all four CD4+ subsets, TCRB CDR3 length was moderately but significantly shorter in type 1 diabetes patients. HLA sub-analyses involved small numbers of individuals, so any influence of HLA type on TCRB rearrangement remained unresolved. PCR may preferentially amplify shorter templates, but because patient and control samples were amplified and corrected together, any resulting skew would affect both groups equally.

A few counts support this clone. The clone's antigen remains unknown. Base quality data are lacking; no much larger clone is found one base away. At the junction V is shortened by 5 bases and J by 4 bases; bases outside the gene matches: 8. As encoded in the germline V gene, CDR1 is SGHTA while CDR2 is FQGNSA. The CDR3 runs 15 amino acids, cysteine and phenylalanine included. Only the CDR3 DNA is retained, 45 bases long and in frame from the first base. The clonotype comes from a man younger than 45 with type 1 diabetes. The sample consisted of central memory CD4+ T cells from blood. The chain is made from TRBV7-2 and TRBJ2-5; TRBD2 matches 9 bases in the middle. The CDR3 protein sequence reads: CASSPRGGVRETQYF. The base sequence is TGTGCCAGCAGCCCGCGGGGGGGGGTGAGAGAGACCCAGTACTTC.